This T cell receptor beta chain was obtained from a study of T cells after somatic rescue of genetic block. Germline loops: CDR1 SGHTA, CDR2 FQGTGA. The ends were cut back, 2 bases at V and 3 bases at J, with 10 bases in the middle. The length of the CDR3 is 14 residues. Libraries were prepared by immunoSEQ multiplex PCR; TCRdb keeps only in-frame clonotypes and omits some of them. Of some 90,000 clones listed, 85% to 90% are singletons. The chain combines TRBV7-3 with TRBJ1-1; TRBD1 is a possible D gene (5 bases). This TCR was sampled from a woman between 18 and 29 years old. The source material was peripheral blood mononuclear cells (PBMCs). The CDR3 bases are TGTGCCAGCAGCTTAGGCAGGGCTGACACTGAAGCTTTCTTT. Translated, it gives CASSLGRADTEAFF.